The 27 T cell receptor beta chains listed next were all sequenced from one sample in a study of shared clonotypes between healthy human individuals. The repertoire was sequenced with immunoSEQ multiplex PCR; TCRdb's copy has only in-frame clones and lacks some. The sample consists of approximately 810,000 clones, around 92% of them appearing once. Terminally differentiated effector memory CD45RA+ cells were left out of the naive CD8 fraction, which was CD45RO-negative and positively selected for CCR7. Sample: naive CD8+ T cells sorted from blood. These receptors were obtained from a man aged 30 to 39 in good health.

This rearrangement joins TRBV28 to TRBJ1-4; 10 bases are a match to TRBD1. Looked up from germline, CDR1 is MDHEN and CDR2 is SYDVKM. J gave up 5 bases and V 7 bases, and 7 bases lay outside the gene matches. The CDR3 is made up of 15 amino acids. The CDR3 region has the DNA TGTGCCAGCACCGGAGGACAGGGGGACAATGAAAAACTGTTTTTT. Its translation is CASTGGQGDNEKLFF.

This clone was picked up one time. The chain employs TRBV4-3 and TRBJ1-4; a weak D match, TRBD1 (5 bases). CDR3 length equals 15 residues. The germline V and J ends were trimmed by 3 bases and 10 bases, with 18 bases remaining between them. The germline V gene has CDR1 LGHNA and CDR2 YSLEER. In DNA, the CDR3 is TGCGCCAGCAGCCAGATCGAGGGGCGGCGGAGAAAACTGTTTTTT. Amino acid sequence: CASSQIEGRRRKLFF.

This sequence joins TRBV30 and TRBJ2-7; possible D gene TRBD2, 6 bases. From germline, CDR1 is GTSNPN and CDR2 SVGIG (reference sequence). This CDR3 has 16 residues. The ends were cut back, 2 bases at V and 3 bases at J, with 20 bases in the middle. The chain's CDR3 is CAWSPNELSGLYEQYF. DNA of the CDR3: TGTGCCTGGAGTCCTAACGAGCTTAGCGGTCTCTACGAGCAGTACTTC.

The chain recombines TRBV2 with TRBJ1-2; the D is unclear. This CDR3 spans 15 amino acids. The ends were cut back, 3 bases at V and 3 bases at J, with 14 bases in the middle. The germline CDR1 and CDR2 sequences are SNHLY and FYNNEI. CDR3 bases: TGTGCCAGCAGTGACAGGATTACGACTCACTATGGCTACACCTTC. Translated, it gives CASSDRITTHYGYTF.

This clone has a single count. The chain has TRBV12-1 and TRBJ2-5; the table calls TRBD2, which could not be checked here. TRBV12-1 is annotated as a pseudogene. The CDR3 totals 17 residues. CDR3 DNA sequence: TGTGCCAGCAGCCCCGGGACTAGCGGGAGGAAGGGAGAGACCCAGTACTTC. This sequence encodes CASSPGTSGRKGETQYF.

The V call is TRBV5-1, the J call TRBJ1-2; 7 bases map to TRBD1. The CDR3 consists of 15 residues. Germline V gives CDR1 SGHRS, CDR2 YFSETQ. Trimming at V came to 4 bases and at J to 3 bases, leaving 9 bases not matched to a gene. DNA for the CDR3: TGCGCCAGCAGCCCCAGGGGGGGGGTTGACTATGGCTACACCTTC. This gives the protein CASSPRGGVDYGYTF.

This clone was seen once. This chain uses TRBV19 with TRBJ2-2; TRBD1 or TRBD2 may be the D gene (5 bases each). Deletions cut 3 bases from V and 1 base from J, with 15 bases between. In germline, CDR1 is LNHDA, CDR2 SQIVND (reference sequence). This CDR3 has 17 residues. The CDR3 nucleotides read TGTGCCAGTAGTATGGGGGTAGCGACCTTGAACACCGGGGAGCTGTTTTTT. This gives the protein CASSMGVATLNTGELFF.

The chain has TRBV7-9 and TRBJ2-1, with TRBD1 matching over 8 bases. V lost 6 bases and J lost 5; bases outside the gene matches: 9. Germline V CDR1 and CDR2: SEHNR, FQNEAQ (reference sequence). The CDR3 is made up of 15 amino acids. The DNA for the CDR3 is TGTGCCAGCAGACCGACAGGGGCCCTCCACAATGAGCAGTTCTTC. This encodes CASRPTGALHNEQFF.

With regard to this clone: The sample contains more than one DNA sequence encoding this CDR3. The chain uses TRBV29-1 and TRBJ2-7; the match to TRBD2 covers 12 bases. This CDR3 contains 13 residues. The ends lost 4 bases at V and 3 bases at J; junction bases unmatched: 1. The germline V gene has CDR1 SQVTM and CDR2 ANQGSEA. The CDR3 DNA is TGCAGCGTTGGACTAGCGGGAGTCTACGAGCAGTACTTC. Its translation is CSVGLAGVYEQYF.

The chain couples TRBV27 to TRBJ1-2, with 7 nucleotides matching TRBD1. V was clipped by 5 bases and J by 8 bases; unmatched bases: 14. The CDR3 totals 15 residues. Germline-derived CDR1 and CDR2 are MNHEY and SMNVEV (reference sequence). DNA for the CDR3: TGTGCCAGCAGTAGAGACAGGGTCCTGCCAGGCGGCTACACCTTC. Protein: CASSRDRVLPGGYTF.

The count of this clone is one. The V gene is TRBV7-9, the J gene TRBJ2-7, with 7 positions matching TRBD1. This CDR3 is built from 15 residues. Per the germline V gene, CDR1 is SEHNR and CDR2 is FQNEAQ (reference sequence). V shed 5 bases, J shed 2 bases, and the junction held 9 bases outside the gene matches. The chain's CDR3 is CASSALTGATYEQYF. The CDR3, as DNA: TGTGCCAGCAGCGCTCTAACAGGGGCTACCTACGAGCAGTACTTC.

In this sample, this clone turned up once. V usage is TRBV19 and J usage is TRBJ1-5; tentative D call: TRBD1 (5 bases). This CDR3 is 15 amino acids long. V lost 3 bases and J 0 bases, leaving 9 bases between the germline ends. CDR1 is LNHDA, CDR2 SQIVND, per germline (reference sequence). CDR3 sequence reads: CASSIRDASNQPQHF. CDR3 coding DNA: TGTGCCAGTAGTATCAGGGACGCTAGCAATCAGCCCCAGCATTTT.

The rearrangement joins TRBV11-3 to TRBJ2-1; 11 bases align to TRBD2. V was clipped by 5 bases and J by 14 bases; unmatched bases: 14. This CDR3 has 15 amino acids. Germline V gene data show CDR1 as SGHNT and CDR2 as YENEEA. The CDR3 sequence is CASSDGTSGVRGEFF. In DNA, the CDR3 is TGTGCCAGCAGCGACGGGACTAGCGGAGTAAGAGGGGAGTTCTTC. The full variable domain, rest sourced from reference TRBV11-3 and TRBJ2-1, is EAGVVQSPRYKIIEKKQPVAFWCNPISGHNTLYWYLQNLGQGPELLIRYENEEAVDDSQLPKDRFSAERLKGVDSTLKIQPAELGDSAVYLCASSDGTSGVRGEFFGPGTRLTVL.

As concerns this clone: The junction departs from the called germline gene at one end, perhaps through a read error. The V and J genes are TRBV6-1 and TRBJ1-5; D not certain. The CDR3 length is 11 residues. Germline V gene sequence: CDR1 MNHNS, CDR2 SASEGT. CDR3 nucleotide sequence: TGTGCCAGCAGTTACGGTCCGGCGAAGTATTTT. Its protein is CASSYGPAKYF.

CDR3 amino acids: CASVRGSNQPQHF. CDR3 DNA sequence: TGTGCCAGCGTGAGGGGAAGCAATCAGCCCCAGCATTTT. V is TRBV28 and J is TRBJ1-5; tentatively, D is TRBD1 (5 bases). In germline, CDR1 is MDHEN, CDR2 SYDVKM. Trimming took 8 bases from V and 1 from J, leaving 9 bases between them. The CDR3 covers 13 residues.

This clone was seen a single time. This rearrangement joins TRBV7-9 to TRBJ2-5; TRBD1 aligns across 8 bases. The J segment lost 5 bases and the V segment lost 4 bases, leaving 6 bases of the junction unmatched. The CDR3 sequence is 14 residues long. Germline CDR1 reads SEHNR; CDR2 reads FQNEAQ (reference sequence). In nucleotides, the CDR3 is TGTGCCAGCAGCTACTTAACAGGGGGTGAGACCCAGTACTTC. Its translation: CASSYLTGGETQYF.

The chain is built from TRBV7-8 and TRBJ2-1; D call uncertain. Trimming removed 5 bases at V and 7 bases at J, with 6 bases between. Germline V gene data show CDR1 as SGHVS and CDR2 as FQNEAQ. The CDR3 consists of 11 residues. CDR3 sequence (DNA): TGTGCCAGCAGCATGTCGAATGAGCAGTTCTTC. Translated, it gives CASSMSNEQFF.

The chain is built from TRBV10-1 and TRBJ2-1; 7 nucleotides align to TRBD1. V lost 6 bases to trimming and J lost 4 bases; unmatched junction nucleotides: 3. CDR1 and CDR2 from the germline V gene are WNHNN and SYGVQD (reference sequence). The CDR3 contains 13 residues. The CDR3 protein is CASSRQGYNEQFF. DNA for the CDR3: TGCGCCAGCAGCCGACAGGGTTACAATGAGCAGTTCTTC.

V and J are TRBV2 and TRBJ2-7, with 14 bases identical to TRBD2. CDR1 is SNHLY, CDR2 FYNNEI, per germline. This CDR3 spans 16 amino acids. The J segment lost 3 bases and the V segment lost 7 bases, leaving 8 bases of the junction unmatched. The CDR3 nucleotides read TGTGCCAGCATTATGGGACTAGCGGGAGAGGGCTACGAGCAGTACTTC. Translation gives CASIMGLAGEGYEQYF.

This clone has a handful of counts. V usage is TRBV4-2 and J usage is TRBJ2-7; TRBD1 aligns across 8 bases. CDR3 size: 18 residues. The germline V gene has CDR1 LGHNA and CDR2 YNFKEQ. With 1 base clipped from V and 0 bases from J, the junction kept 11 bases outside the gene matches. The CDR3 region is CASSQGISGGYSSYEQYF. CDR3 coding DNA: TGTGCCAGCAGCCAAGGTATCTCAGGGGGCTATAGCTCCTACGAGCAGTACTTC.

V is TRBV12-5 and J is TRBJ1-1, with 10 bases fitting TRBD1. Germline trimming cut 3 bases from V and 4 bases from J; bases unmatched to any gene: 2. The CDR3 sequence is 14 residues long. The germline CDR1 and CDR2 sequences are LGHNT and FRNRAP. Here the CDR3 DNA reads TGTGCTAGTGGTTTAGGACAGGGGGGCACTGAAGCTTTCTTT. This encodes CASGLGQGGTEAFF.

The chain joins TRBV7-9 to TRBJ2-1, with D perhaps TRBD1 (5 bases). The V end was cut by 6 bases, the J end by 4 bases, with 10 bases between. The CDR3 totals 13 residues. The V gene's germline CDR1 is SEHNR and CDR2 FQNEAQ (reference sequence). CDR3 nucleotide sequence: TGTGCCAGCAGTATCGACAGATACAATGAGCAGTTCTTC. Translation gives CASSIDRYNEQFF.

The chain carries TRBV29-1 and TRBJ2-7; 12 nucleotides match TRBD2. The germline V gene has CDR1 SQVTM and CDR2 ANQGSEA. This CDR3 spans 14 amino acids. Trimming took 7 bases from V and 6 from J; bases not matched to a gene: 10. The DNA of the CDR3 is TGCAGCGCCAGAGGGACTAGCGGGCCGCCCGAGCAGTACTTC. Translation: CSARGTSGPPEQYF.

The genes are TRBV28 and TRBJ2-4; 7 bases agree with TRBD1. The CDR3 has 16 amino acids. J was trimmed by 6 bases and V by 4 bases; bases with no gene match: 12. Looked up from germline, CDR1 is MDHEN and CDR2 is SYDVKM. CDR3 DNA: TGTGCCAGCAGTTACACCTTGACAGGGTCGGTAAACATTCAGTACTTC. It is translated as CASSYTLTGSVNIQYF.

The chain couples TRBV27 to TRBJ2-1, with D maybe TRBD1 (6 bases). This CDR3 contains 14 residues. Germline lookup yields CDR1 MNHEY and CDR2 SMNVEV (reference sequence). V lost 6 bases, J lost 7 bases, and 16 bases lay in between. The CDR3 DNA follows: TGTGCCAGCAGCCAGTCCCGGGACATGAATGAGCAGTTCTTC. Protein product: CASSQSRDMNEQFF.

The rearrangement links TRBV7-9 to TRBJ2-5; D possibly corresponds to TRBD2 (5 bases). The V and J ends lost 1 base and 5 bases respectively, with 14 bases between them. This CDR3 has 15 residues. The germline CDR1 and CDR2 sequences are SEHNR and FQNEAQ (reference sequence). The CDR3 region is CASSLESSSGETQYF. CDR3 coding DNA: TGTGCCAGCAGCTTAGAGTCTAGCTCTGGGGAGACCCAGTACTTC. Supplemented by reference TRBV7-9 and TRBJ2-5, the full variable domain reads DTGVSQNPRHKITKRGQNVTFRCDPISEHNRLYWYRQTLGQGPEFLTYFQNEAQLEKSRLLSDRFSAERPKGSFSTLEIQRTEQGDSAMYLCASSLESSSGETQYFGPGTRLLVL.

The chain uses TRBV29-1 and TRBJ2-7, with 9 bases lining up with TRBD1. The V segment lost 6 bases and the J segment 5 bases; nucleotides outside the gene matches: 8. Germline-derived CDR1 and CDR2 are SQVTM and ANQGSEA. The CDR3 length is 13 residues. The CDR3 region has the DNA TGCAGCGTAAGAACCGGGACAGGGAACGAGCAGTACTTC. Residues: CSVRTGTGNEQYF.